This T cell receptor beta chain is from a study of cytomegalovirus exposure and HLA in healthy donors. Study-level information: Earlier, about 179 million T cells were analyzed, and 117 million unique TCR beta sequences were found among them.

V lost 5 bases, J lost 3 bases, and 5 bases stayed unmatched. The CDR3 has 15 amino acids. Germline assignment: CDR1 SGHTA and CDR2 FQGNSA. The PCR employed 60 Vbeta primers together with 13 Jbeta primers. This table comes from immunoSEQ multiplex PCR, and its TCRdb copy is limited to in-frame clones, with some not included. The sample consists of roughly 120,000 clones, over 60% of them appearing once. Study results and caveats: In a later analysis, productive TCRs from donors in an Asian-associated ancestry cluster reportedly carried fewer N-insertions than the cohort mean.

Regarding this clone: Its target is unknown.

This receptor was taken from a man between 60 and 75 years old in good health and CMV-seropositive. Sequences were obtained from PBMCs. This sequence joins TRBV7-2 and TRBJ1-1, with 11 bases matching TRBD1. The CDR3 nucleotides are TGTGCCAGCAGCCCCGGGACAGGGGGAGACACTGAAGCTTTCTTT. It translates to CASSPGTGGDTEAFF.